This is a list of T cell receptor beta chains from one sample in a study of healthy donors' naive CD4 and CD8 T cells. TCRdb independently ran MiXCR on the reads; one entry per CDR3 protein. In the table there are about 200,000 distinct CDR3 sequences, around 70% of which are singletons. Sequencing was carried out using naive CD4+ and CD8+ T cells sorted from blood, pooled from several donors. The receptors originated from a pool of human donors in good health; the sample pools cells from several healthy donors. Each CDR3 is given with its conserved first and last residue. D genes are given only for firm matches. For some rows the clone size is stated as once, few or many, or as a class when expanded; others skip it.

cdr3_length	clone_size	d_call	v_call	j_call	cdr3_nt	cdr3_aa
13	-	-	TRBV29-1	TRBJ2-1	TGCAGCGTTGTGCGAACAGACTACAATGAGCAGTTCTTC	CSVVRTDYNEQFF
13	-	-	TRBV27	TRBJ2-7	TGTGCCAGCAGGGACATCACATCCTACGAGCAGTACTTC	CASRDITSYEQYF
14	once	-	TRBV29-1	TRBJ2-1	TGCAGCGCTCGGACAACTACGACCTACAATGAGCAGTTCTTC	CSARTTTTYNEQFF
14	-	TRBD1	TRBV19	TRBJ1-1	TGTGCCAGTAGTCCTGGACAGGGTGGCACTGAAGCTTTCTTT	CASSPGQGGTEAFF
12	-	-	TRBV29-1	TRBJ2-7	TGCAGCGTTCCCGGGCAGGGAGACGAGCAGTACTTC	CSVPGQGDEQYF
13	few	-	TRBV19	TRBJ2-7	TGTGCCAGTAGTATTGGTCTTGCCTACGAGCAGTACTTC	CASSIGLAYEQYF
14	few	-	TRBV19	TRBJ2-5	TGTGCCAGTACCCCCGGATGGTCGGGGGAGACCCAGTACTTC	CASTPGWSGETQYF
10	-	-	TRBV29-1	TRBJ2-1	TGCAGCGTCTGGGATCATGAGCAGTTCTTC	CSVWDHEQFF
15	-	TRBD1	TRBV19	TRBJ1-2	TGTGCCAGTAGCTCTGGGACAGGGGGCGACTATGGCTACACCTTC	CASSSGTGGDYGYTF
15	-	-	TRBV12-5	TRBJ2-7	TGTGCTAGTGGTTTGAGTCACAGGGTGGGCTACGAGCAGTACTTC	CASGLSHRVGYEQYF
13	-	-	TRBV7-2	TRBJ2-7	TGTGCCAGCATCATTAGCGGCAGCTCCGAGCAGTACTTC	CASIISGSSEQYF
15	-	TRBD2	TRBV5-6	TRBJ2-1	TGTGCCAGCAGCACTACTAGCGGGAGGAGCGATGAGCAGTTCTTC	CASSTTSGRSDEQFF
17	-	-	TRBV20-1	TRBJ2-3	TGCAGTGCTGTTTTCCTCGGACAAGACTCTTACACAGATACGCAGTATTTT	CSAVFLGQDSYTDTQYF
17	-	TRBD1	TRBV6-6	TRBJ2-7	TGTGCCAGCAGTTACTCTTTTGTAGGACAGGGTTCGGGAGAGCAGTACTTC	CASSYSFVGQGSGEQYF
14	-	-	TRBV6-6	TRBJ1-1	TGTGCCAGCAGTTACAGAACACAGAACACTGAAGCTTTCTTT	CASSYRTQNTEAFF
14	-	-	TRBV6-6	TRBJ2-7	TGTGCCAGCAGCCCGAAAGGGGAGCCTGGCGAGCAGTACTTC	CASSPKGEPGEQYF
13	few	TRBD1	TRBV29-1	TRBJ1-1	TGCAGCGGACGACAGGGGGGATATACTGAAGCTTTCTTT	CSGRQGGYTEAFF
11	-	-	TRBV29-1	TRBJ2-3	TGCAGCGTTGAACAATACGATACGCAGTATTTT	CSVEQYDTQYF
14	-	-	TRBV19	TRBJ2-3	TGTGCCAGTAGTATTGGGACAAGCACAGATACGCAGTATTTT	CASSIGTSTDTQYF
12	-	-	TRBV18	TRBJ1-1	TGTGCCAGCTCACCGGCGACAGGTGAAGCTTTCTTT	CASSPATGEAFF
13	-	-	TRBV5-1	TRBJ2-1	TGCGCCAGCAAAGGGATCTCCTACAATGAGCAGTTCTTC	CASKGISYNEQFF
15	-	TRBD2	TRBV27	TRBJ2-1	TGTGCCAGCAGTCCTGGACTAGCGGGAGTACGGGAGCAGTTCTTC	CASSPGLAGVREQFF
11	-	-	TRBV29-1	TRBJ2-1	TGCAGCGGGCGGGTTAACAATGAGCAGTTCTTC	CSGRVNNEQFF
14	-	-	TRBV5-1	TRBJ2-5	TGCGCCAGCAGCTTGGCGGCGACCCAAGAGACCCAGTACTTC	CASSLAATQETQYF
15	-	-	TRBV29-1	TRBJ2-5	TGCAGCGTTGAAGAGGCGACTGCCAGGCGGGAGACCCAGTACTTC	CSVEEATARRETQYF
12	-	-	TRBV21-1	TRBJ1-2	TGTGCCAGCAGCAAGCTAGGGATGGGCTACACCTTC	CASSKLGMGYTF
17	few	-	TRBV27	TRBJ1-5	TGTGCCAGCAGTTCGGGACAACATCTCAATAGCAATCAGCCCCAGCATTTT	CASSSGQHLNSNQPQHF
14	few	-	TRBV6-6	TRBJ1-1	TGTGCCAGCAGTTACTCGACGGGGGGCACTGAAGCTTTCTTT	CASSYSTGGTEAFF
15	-	-	TRBV10-3	TRBJ2-2	TGTGCCATCAGTGATCCCACCCCGGGGACCGGGGAGCTGTTTTTT	CAISDPTPGTGELFF
13	-	-	TRBV19	TRBJ1-6	TGTGCCAGTAGTATTGTCTTGGATTCACCCCTCCACTTT	CASSIVLDSPLHF
15	-	-	TRBV6-6	TRBJ1-6	TGTGCCAGCAGTTACTCGGTCCGGGCTAATTCACCCCTCCACTTT	CASSYSVRANSPLHF
17	-	-	TRBV6-6	TRBJ2-5	TGTGCCAGCGCCCCTGCCCGGGGGTCGGGTCGGTTAGAGACCCAGTACTTC	CASAPARGSGRLETQYF
12	-	-	TRBV24-1	TRBJ2-3	TGTGCCACCAGTGATGAAGGGGATACGCAGTATTTT	CATSDEGDTQYF
19	-	TRBD2	TRBV4-2	TRBJ2-1	TGTGCCAGCAGCCAACGTCTAGCGGGGGGTATTAGCTCCTACAATGAGCAGTTCTTC	CASSQRLAGGISSYNEQFF
16	few	TRBD1	TRBV27	TRBJ2-7	TGTGCCAGCAGTTTAATATTGGGACAGGGAGGGCACGAGCAGTACTTC	CASSLILGQGGHEQYF
16	-	TRBD2	TRBV29-1	TRBJ2-1	TGCAGCGTTGAACTTGATAGCGGGGCCCACTACAATGAGCAGTTCTTC	CSVELDSGAHYNEQFF
13	-	-	TRBV19	TRBJ1-6	TGTGCCAGTAGCCGGGACATTAATTCACCCCTCCACTTT	CASSRDINSPLHF
17	-	TRBD2	TRBV19	TRBJ2-6	TGTGCCAGTAGTACTAGCGGGGGGAGCTCTGGGGCCAACGTCCTGACTTTC	CASSTSGGSSGANVLTF
14	-	-	TRBV5-5	TRBJ2-7	TGTGCCAGCAGCTCGACCCCGGGCTCCTACGAGCAGTACTTC	CASSSTPGSYEQYF
14	-	-	TRBV5-1	TRBJ2-3	TGCGCCAGCAGCTTGAAGGGTAGCACAGATACGCAGTATTTT	CASSLKGSTDTQYF
12	many	-	TRBV11-1	TRBJ2-1	TGTGCCAGCAGCTTAGCGGGTAATGAGCAGTTCTTC	CASSLAGNEQFF
16	few	-	TRBV28	TRBJ2-1	TGTGCCAGCCGCGAACCAGGTTCGAGCTCCTACAATGAGCAGTTCTTC	CASREPGSSSYNEQFF
15	-	TRBD1	TRBV30	TRBJ2-7	TGTGCCTGGAGTGTATTCGGACAGGGTTTTGACGAGCAGTACTTC	CAWSVFGQGFDEQYF
14	-	-	TRBV20-1	TRBJ1-5	TGCAGTGCTAGTCGAGGGGTAAGCAATCAGCCCCAGCATTTT	CSASRGVSNQPQHF
12	-	-	TRBV2	TRBJ1-2	TGTGCCAGCAGCGGGACTTCCTATGGCTACACCTTC	CASSGTSYGYTF
14	-	-	TRBV27	TRBJ1-2	TGTGCCAGCAGTTCCGGTACCACAGGGTATGGCTACACCTTC	CASSSGTTGYGYTF
14	once	-	TRBV29-1	TRBJ2-3	TGCAGCGTTGTAAAGACAGGCCCCGACGATACGCAGTATTTT	CSVVKTGPDDTQYF
13	-	TRBD1	TRBV10-3	TRBJ2-1	TGTGCCATCAGTGGCAGACAGGGCGATGAGCAGTTCTTC	CAISGRQGDEQFF
15	once	-	TRBV10-3	TRBJ2-1	TGTGCCATCAGTGACCGGACGAGGGAGCTCAATGAGCAGTTCTTC	CAISDRTRELNEQFF
13	once	-	TRBV19	TRBJ2-5	TGTGCCAGTAGCCAGTACTCTGAAGAGACCCAGTACTTC	CASSQYSEETQYF
19	-	TRBD2	TRBV12-3/TRBV12-4	TRBJ2-3	TGTGCCAGCAGTTTCCCGAAAGCGGGAGGTCAATTCTACACAGATACGCAGTATTTT	CASSFPKAGGQFYTDTQYF
16	-	-	TRBV19	TRBJ2-2	TGTGCCAGCAGCTGGAGCGCACAGGGATTCACCGGGGAGCTGTTTTTT	CASSWSAQGFTGELFF
18	-	TRBD2	TRBV6-2/TRBV6-3	TRBJ2-1	TGTGCCAGCAGTTATCCCTCCAGCGGGGGGGCCTCCTACAATGAGCAGTTCTTC	CASSYPSSGGASYNEQFF
14	-	-	TRBV15	TRBJ1-2	TGTGCCACCAGCAGAGTTGGGACGGGCGATGGCTACACCTTC	CATSRVGTGDGYTF
14	-	-	TRBV19	TRBJ2-3	TGTGCCAGTAGTATAGGAGGGCCCTGGGATACGCAGTATTTT	CASSIGGPWDTQYF
14	-	-	TRBV20-1	TRBJ2-5	TGCAGTGCTAGCCCGGGACAACTCCAAGAGACCCAGTACTTC	CSASPGQLQETQYF
21	-	-	TRBV7-2	TRBJ1-5	TGTGCCAGCAGCTTAGTTTCCAGCTTTCCGGGAGACGATTATAGCAATCAGCCCCAGCATTTT	CASSLVSSFPGDDYSNQPQHF
13	-	-	TRBV6-1	TRBJ1-1	TGTGCCAGCAGTGAAACACTGAACACTGAAGCTTTCTTT	CASSETLNTEAFF
15	-	TRBD1	TRBV28	TRBJ1-2	TGTGCCAGCAGTTCATCCTCGACAGGGAACTATGGCTACACCTTC	CASSSSSTGNYGYTF
12	-	-	TRBV29-1	TRBJ1-2	TGCAGCGTCCGACAGAAGAACTATGGCTACACCTTC	CSVRQKNYGYTF